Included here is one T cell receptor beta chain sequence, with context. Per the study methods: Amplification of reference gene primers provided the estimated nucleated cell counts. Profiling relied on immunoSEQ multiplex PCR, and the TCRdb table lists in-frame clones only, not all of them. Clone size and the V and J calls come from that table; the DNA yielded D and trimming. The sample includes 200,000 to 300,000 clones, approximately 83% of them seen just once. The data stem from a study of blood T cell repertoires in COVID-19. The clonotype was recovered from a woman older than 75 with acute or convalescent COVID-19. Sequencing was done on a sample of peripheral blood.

In nucleotides, the CDR3 is TGTGCCAGCAGACAGGGGGCGCTTATCTATGGCTACACCTTC. This sequence encodes CASRQGALIYGYTF. The J gene is TRBJ1-2, the V gene TRBV2, with 9 bases aligning to TRBD1. The germline V gene encodes CDR1 SNHLY and CDR2 FYNNEI. The CDR3 runs to 14 residues. J gave up 4 bases and V 6 bases, and 6 bases lay outside the gene matches.